Listed here are 23 T cell receptor beta chains from one sample, sequenced in a study of cytomegalovirus exposure and HLA in healthy donors. PCR primers comprised 60 Vbeta and 13 Jbeta primers. This table comes from immunoSEQ multiplex PCR, and its TCRdb copy is limited to in-frame clones, with some not included. The sample shows about 180,000 clones, around 75% of them seen only once. Sequencing was carried out using PBMCs. These receptors came from a male donor in good health and CMV-seronegative.

The rearrangement links TRBV6-1 to TRBJ1-2, with D hard to call. Germline CDR1 MNHNS, CDR2 SASEGT. Trimming took 9 bases from V and 0 from J, leaving 14 bases between them. The CDR3 runs to 14 residues. For the CDR3, the DNA is TGTGCCAGTCAGACCGGAGGGACTAACTATGGCTACACCTTC. Translating gives CASQTGGTNYGYTF.

This clone was counted once. V and J are TRBV30 and TRBJ1-1, with TRBD1 matching over 9 bases. J was trimmed by 7 bases and V by 3 bases; bases with no gene match: 3. The CDR3 length is 12 residues. Germline V gene lookup returns CDR1 GTSNPN and CDR2 SVGIG (reference sequence). As DNA, the CDR3 is TGTGCCTGGAGCGGACAGGGGTATGAAGCTTTCTTT. Translated, it gives CAWSGQGYEAFF.

This chain joins TRBV9 and TRBJ1-3; perhaps TRBD1 as D (5 bases). The V end lost 4 bases, the J end lost 4 bases, and 15 bases lay between the germline ends. From germline, CDR1 is SGDLS and CDR2 YYNGEE. The CDR3 runs to 15 residues. CDR3 protein: CASSPGTPGGNTIYF. For the CDR3, the DNA is TGTGCCAGCAGCCCGGGGACTCCTGGGGGAAACACCATATATTTT.

The chain links TRBV9 to TRBJ2-2, with 9 bases aligning to TRBD1. The CDR3 totals 17 residues. Germline values: CDR1 SGDLS, CDR2 YYNGEE. Trimming cost V 0 bases and J 3 bases; bases outside gene matches: 6. The CDR3 sequence is CASSVAEQGADTGELFF. The DNA of the CDR3 is TGTGCCAGCAGCGTAGCGGAACAGGGGGCCGACACCGGGGAGCTGTTTTTT.

This clone was seen only once. The rearrangement links TRBV4-1 to TRBJ1-1, with TRBD1 as a possible D gene (6 bases). This CDR3 has 17 amino acids. Trimming shortened V by 1 base and J by 3 bases, and 18 bases separated the two germline ends. Germline CDR1 MGHRA, CDR2 YSYEKL. The CDR3 DNA reads TGCGCCAGCAGCCAAGTATCCCAGGGGAGATTCTACACTGAAGCTTTCTTT. Translation gives CASSQVSQGRFYTEAFF.

The chain recombines TRBV7-2 with TRBJ2-3; D gene unclear. CDR3 length equals 14 residues. Trimming took off 5 bases at V and 2 bases at J, with 11 bases between the two ends. Germline V gene lookup returns CDR1 SGHTA and CDR2 FQGNSA. The CDR3 loop reads CASSTQQNTDTQYF. In DNA form, the CDR3 reads TGTGCCAGCAGCACCCAACAGAACACAGATACGCAGTATTTT.

The chain joins TRBV6-6 to TRBJ1-6; D is unresolved. Germline loops: CDR1 MNHNY, CDR2 SVGAGI (reference sequence). The CDR3 is 14 residues long. With 4 bases removed from V and 6 bases from J, the gap between germline ends came to 10 bases. The CDR3 region is CASSSDIVNSPLHF. The CDR3 DNA reads TGTGCCAGCAGTTCCGACATCGTTAATTCACCCCTCCACTTT.

This chain joins TRBV19 and TRBJ1-2; 9 bases map to TRBD1. The CDR3 sequence is 17 residues long. V lost 7 bases and J lost 5; bases outside the gene matches: 17. Germline V gene lookup returns CDR1 LNHDA and CDR2 SQIVND (reference sequence). In DNA, the CDR3 is TGTGCCAGTACCCGAGTGTCCCCGCGGACAGGGGTATATGGCTACACCTTC. It translates to CASTRVSPRTGVYGYTF.

In the case of this clone: Other DNA sequences of this sample code for an identical CDR3. The chain recombines TRBV9 with TRBJ1-4, with TRBD1 matching over 10 bases. Germline CDR1 reads SGDLS; CDR2 reads YYNGEE. V gave up 2 bases and J gave up 5 bases; unmatched junction bases: 0. The CDR3 contains 14 residues. CDR3 DNA sequence: TGTGCCAGCAGCGTGGACAGGGGGAATGAAAAACTGTTTTTT. Amino acid sequence: CASSVDRGNEKLFF.

Details on this clone: Other DNA sequences of this sample code for an identical CDR3. The chain carries TRBV19 and TRBJ1-5; the D is unclear. The germline V and J ends were trimmed by 1 base and 4 bases, with 5 bases remaining between them. CDR1 and CDR2 from the germline V gene are LNHDA and SQIVND (reference sequence). The CDR3 has 13 amino acids. CDR3 sequence: CASSIAGNQPQHF. The CDR3, as DNA: TGTGCCAGTAGTATAGCAGGAAATCAGCCCCAGCATTTT.

This clone was observed a handful of times. The V and J genes are TRBV5-6 and TRBJ2-7; 9 nucleotides match TRBD2. V shed 4 bases and J 4 bases; nucleotides not matched to a gene: 6. CDR1 SGHDT and CDR2 YYEEEE come from the germline V gene. The CDR3 has 14 residues. CDR3 nucleotides: TGTGCCAGCAGCGTCCCTACTAGCGGGTACGAGCAGTACTTC. Amino acids: CASSVPTSGYEQYF.

This rearrangement joins TRBV28 to TRBJ1-2; D is unclear. This CDR3 has 14 amino acids. The germline gives CDR1 MDHEN, CDR2 SYDVKM. V lost 5 bases, J lost 5 bases, and 15 bases lay in between. CDR3 sequence: CASSTNSGSYGYTF. DNA of the CDR3: TGTGCCAGCAGTACTAACTCGGGGTCGTATGGCTACACCTTC.

Here the CDR3 reads CASSTRGRVAEAFF. The CDR3 DNA reads TGTGCCAGCAGCACCCGGGGAAGGGTTGCTGAAGCTTTCTTT. The chain carries TRBV7-8 and TRBJ1-1; no reliable D call. Looked up from germline, CDR1 is SGHVS and CDR2 is FQNEAQ. This CDR3 has 14 residues. V shed 5 bases and J shed 6 bases, with 16 bases lying between them.

This chain joins TRBV29-1 and TRBJ1-1; D is ambiguous. V was shortened by 2 bases and J by 1 base, with 8 bases between the two germline ends. Germline CDR1 is SQVTM and CDR2 is ANQGSEA. There are 13 residues in the CDR3. CDR3 amino acids: CSVESWANTEAFF. CDR3 in DNA: TGCAGCGTTGAAAGTTGGGCGAACACTGAAGCTTTCTTT.

The chain uses TRBV20-1 and TRBJ2-7, with D perhaps matching TRBD2 (5 bases). V gave up 2 bases and J gave up 4 bases, with 6 bases separating them. The CDR3 loop spans 11 amino acids. Germline V gene lookup returns CDR1 DFQATT and CDR2 SNEGSKA (reference sequence). The CDR3, as DNA: TGCAGTGCTAGAAGGGAGTACGAGCAGTACTTC. As protein: CSARREYEQYF.

This chain links TRBV27 with TRBJ2-1; 8 bases are a match to TRBD2. V lost 6 bases, J lost 8 bases, and 9 bases stayed unmatched. The germline gives CDR1 MNHEY, CDR2 SMNVEV (reference sequence). CDR3 length: 14 amino acids. Here the CDR3 DNA reads TGTGCCAGCAGCAAGCGGGAGAGAACGGATGAGCAGTTCTTC. Translated: CASSKRERTDEQFF.

The chain combines TRBV4-3 with TRBJ1-2, with D uncertain. The CDR3 runs 14 residues. V lost 2 bases to trimming and J lost 8 bases, with 15 bases between them. CDR1 and CDR2 from the germline V gene are LGHNA and YSLEER. CDR3 in DNA: TGCGCCAGCAGCCAATCCGTTCTTAACGGGGGCTACACCTTC. Translation: CASSQSVLNGGYTF.

The rearrangement links TRBV28 to TRBJ2-5, with a possible D match to TRBD1 (5 bases). Per germline, CDR1 MDHEN and CDR2 SYDVKM. Between the trimmed V and J ends, which lost 2 bases and 6 bases, there was a span of 16 bases. The CDR3 runs to 15 residues. The CDR3 DNA sequence: TGTGCCAGCAGTTTAATAGGCAGGGATTATCAGACCCAGTACTTC. As protein: CASSLIGRDYQTQYF.

The chain joins TRBV7-3 to TRBJ1-1; D is unresolved. Trimming took off 5 bases at V and 1 base at J, with 8 bases between the two ends. The CDR3 covers 13 residues. Germline V lookup: CDR1 SGHTA, CDR2 FQGTGA. The CDR3 DNA sequence: TGTGCCAGCAGCCCTAGGAAGAACACTGAAGCTTTCTTT. Translated, it gives CASSPRKNTEAFF.

The chain combines TRBV6-1 with TRBJ1-3; TRBD1 matches 7 bases. The trim removed 6 bases at V and 3 bases at J, leaving 5 bases unmatched. Germline CDR1 and CDR2: MNHNS and SASEGT. The CDR3 runs 14 residues. The CDR3 DNA is TGTGCCAGCAGAGAGGGGGCAAATGGAAACACCATATATTTT. As protein: CASREGANGNTIYF.

The chain is built from TRBV6-1 and TRBJ1-2, with D possibly TRBD1 on 6 matching bases. The CDR3 runs 14 residues. CDR1 is MNHNS and CDR2 is SASEGT in the germline V gene. V gave up 7 bases and J gave up 0 bases, with 12 bases separating them. The CDR3 DNA sequence: TGTGCCAGCACGCCGGGGGGCACTAACTATGGCTACACCTTC. This gives the protein CASTPGGTNYGYTF.

This clone has just one count. V gene TRBV6-6 combines with J gene TRBJ2-7, with a tentative D call TRBD1 (6 bases). CDR1 is MNHNY and CDR2 is SVGAGI in the germline V gene (reference sequence). The CDR3 runs to 12 residues. Trimming removed 1 base from V and 6 bases from J, with 7 bases in between. CDR3 region: CASSYYRAEQYF. CDR3 nucleotide sequence: TGTGCCAGCAGTTACTACAGGGCCGAGCAGTACTTC.

This chain links TRBV7-5 with TRBJ2-3; the table names TRBD1, a call not compared with the DNA. TRBV7-5 is a known pseudogene. The CDR3 loop spans 16 amino acids. The CDR3 region is CARSYFWADQRDTQYF. In nucleotides, the CDR3 is TGTGCCAGAAGCTATTTTTGGGCAGACCAAAGAGATACGCAGTATTTT.